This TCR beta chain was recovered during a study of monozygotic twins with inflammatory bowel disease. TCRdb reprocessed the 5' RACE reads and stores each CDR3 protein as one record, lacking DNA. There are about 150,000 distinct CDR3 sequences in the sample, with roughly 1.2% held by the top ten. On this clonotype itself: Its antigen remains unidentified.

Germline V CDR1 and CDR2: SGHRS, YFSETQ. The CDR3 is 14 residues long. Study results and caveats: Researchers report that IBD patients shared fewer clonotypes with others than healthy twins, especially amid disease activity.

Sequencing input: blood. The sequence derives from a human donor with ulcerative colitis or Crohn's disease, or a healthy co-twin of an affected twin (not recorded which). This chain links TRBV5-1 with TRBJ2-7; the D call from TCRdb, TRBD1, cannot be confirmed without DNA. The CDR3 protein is CASSLKGGGVEQYF.